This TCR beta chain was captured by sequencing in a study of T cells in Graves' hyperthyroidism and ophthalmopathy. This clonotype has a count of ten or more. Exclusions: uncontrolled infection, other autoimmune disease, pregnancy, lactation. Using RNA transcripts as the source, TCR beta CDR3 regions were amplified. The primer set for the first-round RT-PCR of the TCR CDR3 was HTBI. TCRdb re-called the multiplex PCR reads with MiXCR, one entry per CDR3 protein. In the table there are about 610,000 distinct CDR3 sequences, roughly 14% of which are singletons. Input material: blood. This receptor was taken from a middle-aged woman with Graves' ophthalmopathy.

The CDR3 region is CASTNSPQRRGRTYEQYF. CDR3 coding DNA: TGTGCCAGCACCAACAGCCCCCAGAGGAGGGGGCGCACCTACGAGCAGTACTTC. The chain uses TRBV9 and TRBJ2-7; perhaps TRBD1 as D (7 bases). The CDR3 loop spans 18 amino acids. The V gene's germline CDR1 is SGDLS and CDR2 YYNGEE. The ends were cut back, 6 bases at V and 2 bases at J, with 27 bases in the middle. Together with reference TRBV9 and TRBJ2-7, the CDR3 gives the full variable domain: DSGVTQTPKHLITATGQRVTLRCSPRSGDLSVYWYQQSLDQGLQFLIQYYNGEERAKGNILERFSAQQFPDLHSELNLSSLELGDSALYFCASTNSPQRRGRTYEQYFGPGTRLTVT.